Shown below are 23 T cell receptor beta chains from a single sample sequenced in a study of blood T cell repertoires in COVID-19. Clones were read by immunoSEQ multiplex PCR, and TCRdb kept only the in-frame ones, dropping some. Of nearly 110,000 clones listed, 71% were seen once; the top ten hold 0.8% to 1%. Sequencing input: peripheral blood. The receptors stem from a human donor with acute or convalescent COVID-19. The donor label of this sample is uncertain.

This clone was picked up a small number of times. The chain carries TRBV5-1 and TRBJ2-7; D is perhaps TRBD1 (8 bases). Deletions cut 0 bases from V and 4 bases from J, with 14 bases between. The CDR3 is made up of 15 amino acids. Per germline, CDR1 SGHRS and CDR2 YFSETQ. CDR3 in DNA: TGCGCCAGCAGCTTGGAAACAGGGGGACTATACGAGCAGTACTTC. This encodes CASSLETGGLYEQYF. Full variable domain (rest looked up from reference TRBV5-1 and TRBJ2-7): KAGVTQTPRYLIKTRGQQVTLSCSPISGHRSVSWYQQTPGQGLQFLFEYFSETQRNKGNFPGRFSGRQFSNSRSEMNVSTLELGDSALYLCASSLETGGLYEQYFGPGTRLTVT.

The chain joins TRBV11-2 to TRBJ1-6; D gene ambiguous. Germline V CDR1 and CDR2: SGHAT, FQNNGV. The germline V and J ends were trimmed by 2 bases and 8 bases, with 16 bases remaining between them. This CDR3 has 16 amino acids. CDR3 residues: CASSLTRGMSDSPLHF. The CDR3, as DNA: TGTGCCAGCAGCTTAACACGGGGTATGAGCGATTCACCCCTCCACTTT.

The chain joins TRBV5-1 to TRBJ2-5, with 10 bases lining up with TRBD2. The trim removed 4 bases at V and 1 base at J, leaving 10 bases unmatched. Germline V gives CDR1 SGHRS, CDR2 YFSETQ. The CDR3 spans 17 residues. CDR3 DNA sequence: TGCGCCAGCAGCATGCTCCCTAGCGGGGGTATCCAAGAGACCCAGTACTTC. Amino acids: CASSMLPSGGIQETQYF.

Comments on this clone: The junction does not match germline at one end; this may be a read error. The V and J genes are TRBV2 and TRBJ1-6; D is possibly TRBD1 (5 bases). The CDR3 has 14 residues. Germline assignment: CDR1 SNHLY and CDR2 FYNNEI. Here the CDR3 reads CANSAGLLNSPLHF. As DNA, the CDR3 is TGTGCCAACAGTGCGGGACTTCTTAATTCACCCCTCCACTTT. Supplemented by reference TRBV2 and TRBJ1-6, the full variable domain reads EPEVTQTPSHQVTQMGQEVILRCVPISNHLYFYWYRQILGQKVEFLVSFYNNEISEKSEIFDDQFSVERPDGSNFTLKIRSTKLEDSAMYFCANSAGLLNSPLHFGNGTRLTVT.

This clone appeared a few times. The gene calls are TRBV3-1 (or the pseudogene TRBV3-2) and TRBJ2-3; 12 positions match TRBD2. The germline gives CDR1 LGHDT, CDR2 YNNKEL (reference sequence). Trimming took 4 bases from V and 2 from J; bases not matched to a gene: 4. The CDR3 runs to 16 residues. The CDR3 bases are TGTGCCAGCAGCCCAAGGACTAGCGGGGCCACAGATACGCAGTATTTT. Translation: CASSPRTSGATDTQYF.

V and J are TRBV20-1 and TRBJ2-7, with D maybe TRBD1 (6 bases). V was trimmed by 3 bases and J by 2 bases, leaving 23 bases between them. This CDR3 region has 17 residues. Germline V gene sequence: CDR1 DFQATT, CDR2 SNEGSKA (reference sequence). The DNA of the CDR3 is TGCAGTGCTAGTAGGGAGTCCCCACAGGGCCTTCCCTACGAGCAGTACTTC. Amino acids: CSASRESPQGLPYEQYF.

V gene TRBV5-1 combines with J gene TRBJ2-5; possible D gene TRBD1, 5 bases. The CDR3 has 14 residues. Per the germline V gene, CDR1 is SGHRS and CDR2 is YFSETQ. V was cut by 2 bases and J by 1 base, with 9 bases left in between. CDR3 nucleotides: TGCGCCAGCAGCTTCCAAGACAGCCAAGAGACCCAGTACTTC. Protein sequence: CASSFQDSQETQYF.

The J gene is TRBJ2-3, the V gene TRBV7-9; D is uncertain. The length of the CDR3 is 15 residues. Trimming stripped 3 bases from V and 0 bases from J, with 10 bases between. Per germline, CDR1 SEHNR and CDR2 FQNEAQ (reference sequence). Here the CDR3 reads CASSLSMTSTDTQYF. The CDR3 coding sequence is TGTGCCAGCAGCTTGAGCATGACTAGCACAGATACGCAGTATTTT. Drawing the rest from reference TRBV7-9 and TRBJ2-3, the complete variable domain is DTGVSQNPRHKITKRGQNVTFRCDPISEHNRLYWYRQTLGQGPEFLTYFQNEAQLEKSRLLSDRFSAERPKGSFSTLEIQRTEQGDSAMYLCASSLSMTSTDTQYFGPGTRLTVL.

This chain joins TRBV30 and TRBJ2-7, with 11 nucleotides matching TRBD1. Unmatched junction bases numbered 9, after V lost 3 bases and J lost 5 bases. CDR1 GTSNPN and CDR2 SVGIG come from the germline V gene (reference sequence). The CDR3 totals 15 residues. In nucleotides, the CDR3 is TGTGCCTGGAGCCCGGGACAGGGGGTTCGCAACGAGCAGTACTTC. Translating it yields CAWSPGQGVRNEQYF.

The V call is TRBV5-1, the J call TRBJ1-4; 7 bases align to TRBD1. Germline V gene sequence: CDR1 SGHRS, CDR2 YFSETQ. V was clipped by 5 bases and J by 6 bases; unmatched bases: 13. The CDR3 consists of 16 residues. The CDR3 loop reads CASRELVGGFDEKLFF. The CDR3 region has the DNA TGCGCCAGCAGAGAGCTCGTAGGGGGCTTCGATGAAAAACTGTTTTTT. The entire variable domain, with the rest obtained from reference TRBV5-1 and TRBJ1-4, is as follows: KAGVTQTPRYLIKTRGQQVTLSCSPISGHRSVSWYQQTPGQGLQFLFEYFSETQRNKGNFPGRFSGRQFSNSRSEMNVSTLELGDSALYLCASRELVGGFDEKLFFGSGTQLSVL.

The CDR3 coding sequence is TGTGCCTCCCGGGCCCGTCGAGGGACAGATACGCAGTATTTT. Amino acid sequence: CASRARRGTDTQYF. The V gene is TRBV2, the J gene TRBJ2-3; tentatively, D is TRBD2 (5 bases). The germline gives CDR1 SNHLY, CDR2 FYNNEI. V lost 11 bases and J 3 bases, leaving 18 bases between the germline ends. The CDR3 runs to 14 residues.

The genes are TRBV3-1 (or the pseudogene TRBV3-2) and TRBJ2-5; 7 nucleotides line up with TRBD1. CDR3 length: 14 amino acids. Looked up from germline, CDR1 is LGHDT and CDR2 is YNNKEL (reference sequence). With 3 bases clipped from V and 2 bases from J, the junction kept 3 bases outside the gene matches. The CDR3 nucleotides read TGTGCCAGCAGCCACAGGGACAGACAAGAGACCCAGTACTTC. Protein: CASSHRDRQETQYF.

V usage is TRBV2 and J usage is TRBJ1-1; a weak D match, TRBD1 (6 bases). CDR3 length: 12 residues. Trimming shortened V by 6 bases and J by 10 bases, and 15 bases separated the two germline ends. Germline-derived CDR1 and CDR2 are SNHLY and FYNNEI. Here the CDR3 DNA reads TGTGCCAGCAGGGCACAGGGATGGGGAGCTTTCTTT. This encodes CASRAQGWGAFF.

The chain couples TRBV28 to TRBJ1-4; a possible D gene is TRBD1 (5 bases). The V gene's germline CDR1 is MDHEN and CDR2 SYDVKM. The V end lost 3 bases, the J end lost 7 bases, and 12 bases lay between the germline ends. This CDR3 has 14 amino acids. The CDR3 coding sequence is TGTGCCAGCAGTTTGGTCAGGGCCGGTGAAAAACTGTTTTTT. This codes for CASSLVRAGEKLFF. Variable domain in full (rest from reference TRBV28 and TRBJ1-4): DVKVTQSSRYLVKRTGEKVFLECVQDMDHENMFWYRQDPGLGLRLIYFSYDVKMKEKGDIPEGYSVSREKKERFSLILESASTNQTSMYLCASSLVRAGEKLFFGSGTQLSVL.

The chain links TRBV7-2 to TRBJ1-1, with 10 positions matching TRBD1. This CDR3 comprises 15 residues. The ends lost 5 bases at V and 7 bases at J; junction bases unmatched: 10. The germline V gene encodes CDR1 SGHTA and CDR2 FQGNSA. The chain's CDR3 is CASSAWDRGMNEAFF. In DNA, the CDR3 is TGTGCCAGCAGCGCCTGGGACAGGGGTATGAATGAAGCTTTCTTT. The complete variable domain, with remaining parts taken from reference TRBV7-2 and TRBJ1-1, reads GAGVSQSPSNKVTEKGKDVELRCDPISGHTALYWYRQSLGQGLEFLIYFQGNSAPDKSGLPSDRFSAERTGGSVSTLTIQRTQQEDSAVYLCASSAWDRGMNEAFFGQGTRLTVV.

V is TRBV7-6 and J is TRBJ2-7, with TRBD2 matching over 9 bases. The J segment lost 2 bases and the V segment lost 5 bases, leaving 7 bases of the junction unmatched. CDR3 length equals 15 residues. Per the germline V gene, CDR1 is SGHVS and CDR2 is FNYEAQ. The chain's CDR3 is CASSQTSGSTYEQYF. CDR3 DNA sequence: TGTGCCAGCAGCCAGACTAGCGGATCCACCTACGAGCAGTACTTC.

This clone was picked up a small number of times. The chain joins TRBV9 to TRBJ2-1, with TRBD1 matching over 8 bases. This CDR3 spans 14 amino acids. V shed 3 bases and J 1 base; nucleotides not matched to a gene: 0. From germline, CDR1 is SGDLS and CDR2 YYNGEE. The CDR3, as DNA: TGTGCCAGCAGCGGGACAGGGTCCTACAATGAGCAGTTCTTC. Translation: CASSGTGSYNEQFF.

The V gene is TRBV13, the J gene TRBJ2-5; TRBD2 matches at 12 bases. The ends lost 4 bases at V and 3 bases at J; junction bases unmatched: 15. Per germline, CDR1 PRHDT and CDR2 FYEKMQ (reference sequence). The CDR3 runs to 19 residues. For the CDR3, the DNA is TGTGCCAGCAGCTCCTCAGAAGGGCTAGCGGGGGGGTTAGAAGAGACCCAGTACTTC. Translated: CASSSSEGLAGGLEETQYF.

This clone was seen only a few times. J is TRBJ1-2 and V is TRBV2; TRBD1 might be the D (5 bases). Germline assignment: CDR1 SNHLY and CDR2 FYNNEI. There are 15 residues in the CDR3. V shed 6 bases and J shed 4 bases, with 18 bases lying between them. CDR3 DNA: TGTGCCAGCAGCCCCCGGGGGAGGGGTCCCTATGGCTACACCTTC. Amino acids: CASSPRGRGPYGYTF.

The chain has TRBV11-2 and TRBJ1-4; D is possibly TRBD1 (6 bases). The CDR3 has 15 amino acids. The V gene lost 7 bases and the J gene lost 3 bases, with 15 bases spanning the gap. CDR1 and CDR2 (germline): SGHAT, FQNNGV. CDR3 sequence reads: CASTSFWGPNEKLFF. The CDR3 DNA reads TGTGCCAGCACCTCATTCTGGGGGCCTAATGAAAAACTGTTTTTT.

This clone was counted a single time. The rearrangement uses TRBV5-6 and TRBJ2-5, with 11 bases matching TRBD1. This CDR3 comprises 15 residues. Trimming took 2 bases from V and 5 from J; bases not matched to a gene: 5. Germline V gives CDR1 SGHDT, CDR2 YYEEEE. Here the CDR3 reads CASSFGQGATETQYF. The CDR3 region has the DNA TGTGCCAGCAGCTTCGGACAGGGGGCGACGGAGACCCAGTACTTC.

The rearrangement links TRBV24-1 to TRBJ2-7; D possibly corresponds to TRBD1 (5 bases). The CDR3 sequence is 12 residues long. The germline V gene encodes CDR1 KGHDR and CDR2 SFDVKD. V shed 1 base and J shed 6 bases, with 6 bases lying between them. The CDR3 protein is CATSDFTGEQYF. CDR3 DNA: TGTGCCACCAGTGATTTTACAGGCGAGCAGTACTTC.

The CDR3 sequence is CASSPDRGYGYTF. CDR3 in DNA: TGTGCCAGCAGCCCGGACAGGGGGTATGGCTACACCTTC. The rearrangement links TRBV7-8 to TRBJ1-2, with TRBD1 matching over 10 bases. CDR3 size: 13 residues. V shed 5 bases and J 5 bases; nucleotides not matched to a gene: 2. Per germline, CDR1 SGHVS and CDR2 FQNEAQ. The full variable domain, its missing parts supplied by reference TRBV7-8 and TRBJ1-2, is GAGVSQSPRYKVAKRGQDVALRCDPISGHVSLFWYQQALGQGPEFLTYFQNEAQLDKSGLPSDRFFAERPEGSVSTLKIQRTQQEDSAVYLCASSPDRGYGYTFGSGTRLTVV.